The clone carrying this T cell receptor (beta chain) has just a few counts. Its antigen is currently unknown. The sample belongs to a study of T cell repertoires in cytomegalovirus infection. TCRdb independently ran MiXCR on the reads; one entry per CDR3 protein. The table includes about 130,000 distinct CDR3 sequences, about 24% detected once. The CDR3 extends over 11 amino acids. V shed 4 bases and J shed 8 bases, with 8 bases lying between them. Looked up from germline, CDR1 is MDHEN and CDR2 is SYDVKM. Specimen: PBMCs, sequenced either directly or after in vitro stimulation (not recorded which). The gene calls are TRBV28 and TRBJ1-1; no reliable D call. The origin of this receptor is a human donor in good health (CMV status not recorded). Some clones in this sample may be carry-over from other donors' samples. CDR3 bases: TGTGCCAGCAGTTCATACCCGGAAGCTTTCTTT. It encodes CASSSYPEAFF.